Detailed here is one T cell receptor beta chain. What it binds is unknown. The PCR ran on 60 Vbeta and 13 Jbeta primers. Assay used: immunoSEQ multiplex PCR; TCRdb lists only in-frame clones, some missing. The sample records around 190,000 clones, around 80% being singletons. This entry is derived from a study of cytomegalovirus exposure and HLA in healthy donors. Study findings and constraints: Confirmation was obtained in vitro that a few CMV-associated chains are specific for CMV antigens.

Per germline, CDR1 MDHEN and CDR2 SYDVKM. The V gene end was trimmed by 7 bases and the J gene end by 7 bases; junction bases not matched to a gene: 7. There are 15 residues in the CDR3. This TCR derives from a woman between 40 and 55 years old in good health and CMV-seronegative. The material sequenced was PBMCs. V is TRBV28 and J is TRBJ1-6; the match to TRBD1 covers 10 bases. CDR3 amino acids: CASTPAGQGNSPLHF. The DNA for the CDR3 is TGTGCCAGCACCCCGGCGGGACAGGGGAATTCACCCCTCCACTTT.